This T cell receptor (beta chain) was sequenced during a study of shared clonotypes between healthy human individuals. Profiled with immunoSEQ multiplex PCR; TCRdb holds only in-frame clones, not every one. The sample has nearly 2 million clones, roughly 95% seen once. Trimming shortened V by 3 bases and J by 4 bases, and 15 bases separated the two germline ends. The germline V gene encodes CDR1 SGDLS and CDR2 YYNGEE. This CDR3 contains 15 residues. CD8 cells regarded as naive lacked CD45RO, were positively chosen for CCR7, and omitted terminally differentiated effector memory CD45RA+ cells. Specimen: naive CD8+ T cells sorted from blood. The V and J genes are TRBV9 and TRBJ2-3; D unresolved. The origin of this receptor is a man younger than 35 in good health. DNA of the CDR3: TGTGCCAGCAGCGGCGCCCGAGGCGGTGCAGATACGCAGTATTTT. Translated: CASSGARGGADTQYF.